The source of this T cell receptor (beta chain) is a study of regulatory T cells in long-lasting Graves disease. Points from the study as a whole: Whereas roughly 1,000 public clonotypes were shared by new patients, persistent patients shared more, at approximately 2,700. Persistent disease was characterized by preferential usage of TRBV28, TRBJ1-2 and TRBJ2-5. Persistent Graves' patients showed less TCR diversity than newly diagnosed patients showed.

This clonotype was observed at least ten times. Antigen specificity is unknown. Arm-PCR of CDR3 regions and iRepertoire HTBI primers were used to build TCR beta libraries. In the source study's methods: Overall, samples carried around 68 TRBV and 13 to 15 TRBJ segments. TCRdb re-called the multiplex PCR reads through MiXCR, storing one row per CDR3 protein. These V and J calls derive from TCRdb rather than the authors' analysis. The table lists approximately 470,000 distinct CDR3 sequences, around 15% of them singletons, with less than 15% in the top ten. Time point in this sample: newly diagnosed GD, antithyroid drugs for less than 3 months. The TCR library was made from RNA extracted from PBMCs. CDR1 is GTSNPN and CDR2 is SVGIG in the germline V gene (reference sequence). Trimming stripped 4 bases from V and 3 bases from J, with 12 bases between. This CDR3 spans 13 amino acids. This same sample was also taken into another study, of T cells in Graves' hyperthyroidism and ophthalmopathy.

This specimen was peripheral blood mononuclear cells (PBMCs), taken at new diagnosis, from a patient treated with antithyroid drugs. The gene calls are TRBV30 and TRBJ1-1; TRBD1 might be the D (6 bases). The TCR sequence derives from a man in his forties with Graves disease. CDR3 amino acids: CAWNPGGYTEAFF. The CDR3 region has the DNA TGTGCCTGGAACCCCGGGGGCTACACTGAAGCTTTCTTT.